The next 18 T cell receptor beta chains were all read from a single sample in a study of T cell repertoires in cytomegalovirus infection (dated by TCRdb to the late 2010s). The sequencing machine was an Illumina HiSeq 1500. TCRdb handled the public reads itself, with Q25 trimming in fastp and clone calling in MiXCR, and kept productive beta chains. Each entry is one CDR3 protein sequence, shown with its most common DNA and genes. Recorded for this sample are around 630,000 distinct CDR3 sequences; roughly 24% of them occurred a single time. The ten largest clones take up less than 10% of the sample. The sequencing input was CD8+ T cells from PBMCs. These receptors were collected from a human donor in good health (CMV status not recorded). Some clones in this sample may be carry-over from other donors' samples.

This clonotype was seen many times. The chain is built from TRBV7-9 and TRBJ1-1; TRBD1 is a possible D gene (5 bases). Germline CDR1 SEHNR, CDR2 FQNEAQ (reference sequence). The CDR3 runs 13 residues. With 11 bases removed from V and 1 base from J, the gap between germline ends came to 14 bases. Here the CDR3 DNA reads TGTGCCGGTCAGAGGGACCCGAACACTGAAGCTTTCTTT. It codes for CAGQRDPNTEAFF.

The chain joins TRBV13 to TRBJ1-2; D is uncertain. Trimming cost V 5 bases and J 6 bases, with 13 bases left between them. Germline V gives CDR1 PRHDT, CDR2 FYEKMQ (reference sequence). The CDR3 runs to 13 residues. CDR3 protein: CASSPLAAHGYTF. Written as DNA, the CDR3 is TGTGCCAGCAGCCCCCTCGCGGCCCATGGCTACACCTTC.

This clonotype was observed at least ten times. The J gene is TRBJ1-1, the V gene TRBV7-8, with D unclear. V gave up 1 base and J gave up 7 bases, with 10 bases separating them. The CDR3 has 13 residues. CDR1 and CDR2 from the germline V gene are SGHVS and FQNEAQ. CDR3 nucleotides: TGTGCCAGCAGCTTAGGAGAGGGCCGTGAAGCTTTCTTT. Translation: CASSLGEGREAFF. Variable domain in full (rest from reference TRBV7-8 and TRBJ1-1): GAGVSQSPRYKVAKRGQDVALRCDPISGHVSLFWYQQALGQGPEFLTYFQNEAQLDKSGLPSDRFFAERPEGSVSTLKIQRTQQEDSAVYLCASSLGEGREAFFGQGTRLTVV.

The rearrangement links TRBV18 to TRBJ2-7; D is unclear. The ends were cut back, 0 bases at V and 5 bases at J, with 14 bases in the middle. This CDR3 comprises 15 residues. Per the germline V gene, CDR1 is KGHSH and CDR2 is LQKENI. CDR3 coding DNA: TGTGCCAGCTCACCACCGGTAGCCGTTTTGGACGAGCAGTACTTC. Translation: CASSPPVAVLDEQYF.

Concerning this clonotype itself: In this CDR3 the conserved last residue, phenylalanine or tryptophan, is missing, so a read error is likely. V and J are TRBV29-1 and TRBJ2-3, with 11 bases identical to TRBD2. Trimming took 7 bases from V and 3 from J; bases not matched to a gene: 12. There are 16 residues in the CDR3. Germline lookup yields CDR1 SQVTM and CDR2 ANQGSEA. Here the CDR3 reads CSADGLAGGPTDTQYL. The CDR3 region has the DNA TGCAGCGCAGACGGGTTAGCGGGGGGGCCAACAGATACGCAGTATCTT.

This clonotype has only one observation. An end of the junction does not agree with germline; a read error may underlie this. J is TRBJ1-5 and V is TRBV28, with D possibly TRBD1 on 5 matching bases. The CDR3 covers 14 residues. Germline CDR1 reads MDHEN; CDR2 reads SYDVKM. CDR3 region: CASSFRGSNRPQHF. CDR3 DNA: TGTGCCAGCAGTTTTAGGGGAAGCAATCGGCCCCAGCATTTT.

J is TRBJ1-2 and V is TRBV20-1; tentatively, D is TRBD1 (5 bases). The CDR3 contains 17 residues. V was trimmed by 0 bases and J by 2 bases, leaving 19 bases between them. Germline values: CDR1 DFQATT, CDR2 SNEGSKA (reference sequence). CDR3 sequence: CSARDPPSGTYNYGYTF. In DNA, the CDR3 is TGCAGTGCTAGAGATCCCCCTTCCGGGACCTACAACTATGGCTACACCTTC.

The gene calls are TRBV28 and TRBJ2-3, with 11 bases that match TRBD2. The CDR3 sequence is 19 residues long. Looked up from germline, CDR1 is MDHEN and CDR2 is SYDVKM. The J segment lost 0 bases and the V segment lost 4 bases, leaving 12 bases of the junction unmatched. In nucleotides, the CDR3 is TGTGCCAGCAGTTCCCGGGTAGCGGGGGGGCCCACTAGCACAGATACGCAGTATTTT. It encodes CASSSRVAGGPTSTDTQYF.

This clonotype was seen repeatedly, ten times or more. The V gene is TRBV7-2, the J gene TRBJ1-1; D unclear. Germline values: CDR1 SGHTA, CDR2 FQGNSA. CDR3 length: 16 amino acids. V was cut by 2 bases and J by 0 bases, with 13 bases left in between. The CDR3 loop reads CASSLLLAFMNTEAFF. The CDR3 coding sequence is TGTGCCAGCAGCTTACTATTGGCGTTCATGAACACTGAAGCTTTCTTT.

This clonotype has just one count. At one of its ends the junction is not consistent with the germline gene, which may arise from a read error. The chain employs TRBV7-6 and TRBJ2-2; D not certain. This CDR3 has 13 amino acids. Germline loops: CDR1 SGHVS, CDR2 FNYEAQ. The CDR3 DNA sequence: TGTGCTAGCAGCTTAAGCACATACGGGGAGCTGTTTTTT. It yields the protein CASSLSTYGELFF.

This clonotype has just a few counts. The V and J genes are TRBV14 and TRBJ2-7; 8 nucleotides agree with TRBD2. V trimming: 2 bases; J trimming: 5 bases; junction bases outside the gene matches: 5. Looked up from germline, CDR1 is SGHDN and CDR2 is FVKESK. CDR3 size: 14 residues. The CDR3 DNA follows: TGTGCCAGCAGCCAATCGGGAGGGGGGGACGAGCAGTACGTC. This translates into CASSQSGGGDEQYV.

This clonotype came up many times. The J gene is TRBJ2-1, the V gene TRBV6-1; tentative D call: TRBD2 (5 bases). The germline CDR1 and CDR2 sequences are MNHNS and SASEGT. Trimming stripped 5 bases from V and 8 bases from J, with 19 bases between. This CDR3 spans 15 amino acids. This CDR3 reads CASSQPDFQRHEQFF. In nucleotides, the CDR3 is TGTGCCAGCAGTCAACCGGACTTCCAGAGACATGAGCAGTTCTTC.

This clonotype was seen a handful of times. The genes are TRBV29-1 and TRBJ2-7; D might be TRBD1 (6 bases). CDR1 and CDR2 (germline): SQVTM, ANQGSEA. This CDR3 has 13 amino acids. Deletions cut 4 bases from V and 0 bases from J, with 10 bases between. CDR3 in amino acids: CSVAQGFSYEQYF. CDR3 in DNA: TGCAGCGTTGCACAGGGATTCTCCTACGAGCAGTACTTC.

This clonotype was observed at least ten times. This sequence joins TRBV28 and TRBJ1-5; no definite D call. The V end lost 3 bases, the J end lost 4 bases, and 10 bases lay between the germline ends. The CDR3 has 14 amino acids. Germline V CDR1 and CDR2: MDHEN, SYDVKM. The CDR3 protein is CASSFDGPNQPQHF. The CDR3 DNA is TGTGCCAGCAGTTTTGATGGGCCGAATCAGCCCCAGCATTTT.

This clonotype has only a few counts. This rearrangement joins TRBV12-3 or TRBV12-4 to TRBJ2-3, with D uncertain. The V end lost 6 bases, the J end lost 1 base, and 8 bases lay between the germline ends. The CDR3 contains 13 residues. The CDR3 region has the DNA TGTGCCAGCAGCACCCCAGGCACAGATACGCAGTATTTT. Its translation is CASSTPGTDTQYF.

This rearrangement joins TRBV28 to TRBJ1-5; D gene unclear. The CDR3 runs 17 residues. V lost 7 bases, J lost 0 bases, and 19 bases lay in between. Germline CDR1 reads MDHEN; CDR2 reads SYDVKM. The CDR3 coding sequence is TGTGCCAGCACCTCCCCAGACGGTTATTATAGCAATCAGCCCCAGCATTTT. Translated: CASTSPDGYYSNQPQHF.

At least ten counts were recorded for this clonotype. The chain is built from TRBV7-9 and TRBJ2-3, with 7 bases that match TRBD1. The CDR3 is 23 amino acids. V lost 2 bases and J lost 0; bases outside the gene matches: 26. Germline values: CDR1 SEHNR, CDR2 FQNEAQ (reference sequence). This chain's CDR3 is CASSLPSITGATSTTSSTDTQYF. CDR3 nucleotide sequence: TGTGCCAGCAGCTTACCCTCTATTACAGGGGCCACCTCGACCACCTCTAGCACAGATACGCAGTATTTT.

The genes are TRBV6-1 and TRBJ2-7; no reliable D call. CDR3 length: 13 amino acids. Germline V gene data show CDR1 as MNHNS and CDR2 as SASEGT. Trimming removed 5 bases from V and 3 bases from J, with 11 bases in between. CDR3 amino acids: CASSYLGIYEQYF. CDR3 DNA sequence: TGTGCCAGCAGTTATTTAGGAATCTACGAGCAGTACTTC.